This entry describes one T cell receptor (beta chain). This clonotype was counted between two and nine times. What this receptor recognizes is not known. The record has no base qualities; no much larger clone is one base away. These data are taken from a study of T-cell memory formation after mild COVID-19 (dated by TCRdb to the early 2020s). General notes on the study: TCR sequence clusters from the two donors were found to be largely donor specific. In two donors, T-cell clones that expanded and contracted after mild COVID-19 were tracked by sequencing TCRalpha and TCRbeta repertoires over time. Two young, previously healthy adult volunteers, one female and one male, were included in the cohort. General study outcomes and caveats: Whether the second-wave clones peaking on day 37 were SARS-CoV-2 specific was not confirmed. Contracting CD4+ clones were located mainly in the CM and EM memory subsets, whereas CD8+ clones were found to be enriched in EMRA. Balanced CD4/CD8 phenotypes were observed for clones contracting from day 15 to 85, whereas a bias towards CD4+ was observed for a second wave of clones expanding from day 15 to 37. The study included only two mild cases, and larger cohorts that include severe cases with pre-infection samples were judged to be necessary. Some responding clones were detected in pre-infection memory, suggesting pre-existing cross-reactive memory T cells joined the SARS-CoV-2 response.

The germline V gene encodes CDR1 SGHTA and CDR2 FQGTGA. The CDR3 runs 14 amino acids, cysteine and phenylalanine included. Only the CDR3 region is kept as DNA, spanning 42 bases read in frame from base 1. V lost 2 bases and J lost 5 bases; the stretch between them is 12 bases long. These reads were obtained on an Illumina NovaSeq 6000. cDNA libraries for TCRalpha and TCRbeta were prepared by 5'RACE using constant-segment primers, with sample barcodes and unique molecular identifiers added. RNA was extracted from every sample with Trizol reagent. The libraries were amplified in two PCR steps, and the second step added a second sample barcode and Illumina TruSeq adapters. The libraries were sequenced on an Illumina NovaSeq using 2 x 150 bp paired-end reads. In the paper's pipeline: Reads were demultiplexed and collapsed into UMI-guided consensus sequences with migec v1.2.7. Using mixcr v2.1.11, UMI consensuses were aligned to TRA and TRB V and J templates and then assembled into clonotypes. A clonotype was counted as expanded or contracted only if both edgeR and NoisET called the change significant, with noise models trained on biological replicates. For edgeR calls, the thresholds were a false discovery rate-adjusted p below 0.01 and a log2 fold-change of 1. As an exploratory analysis of dynamics, max-normalized trajectories of the 1000 most abundant clonotypes were examined by PCA with hierarchical clustering. Separately sequenced CD4+ and CD8+ repertoires were used to assign a CD4 or CD8 phenotype to each responding clone. TCRdb reanalyzed the raw reads on its own, using fastp at Q25 for trimming and MiXCR for clone calling, and kept in-frame beta chains. A single entry per CDR3 protein holds the most common genes and DNA from its merged rows. Clone size and V and J calls follow TCRdb, not the original study. The sample table records some 160,000 distinct CDR3 sequences; 31% of these occur just once. The top ten clones comprise around 12% of the sample.

Ficoll-Paque density gradient centrifugation was used to isolate PBMCs. The sample was PBMCs or a T cell subset sorted from them (not recorded which). This clonotype originated in an adult woman who had mild COVID-19 (a few samples of this study predate the infection). The sample titles of this study are shuffled in the database, so cell type and time point are left out; the donor was told from shared clones. Rearrangement joined TRBV7-3 to TRBJ2-5; the D assignment is uncertain and may be TRBD1 or TRBD2, with 5 bases supporting each. CDR3 protein: CASSLSGLGETQYF. The DNA sequence is TGTGCCAGCAGCTTATCGGGGCTAGGGGAGACCCAGTACTTC.